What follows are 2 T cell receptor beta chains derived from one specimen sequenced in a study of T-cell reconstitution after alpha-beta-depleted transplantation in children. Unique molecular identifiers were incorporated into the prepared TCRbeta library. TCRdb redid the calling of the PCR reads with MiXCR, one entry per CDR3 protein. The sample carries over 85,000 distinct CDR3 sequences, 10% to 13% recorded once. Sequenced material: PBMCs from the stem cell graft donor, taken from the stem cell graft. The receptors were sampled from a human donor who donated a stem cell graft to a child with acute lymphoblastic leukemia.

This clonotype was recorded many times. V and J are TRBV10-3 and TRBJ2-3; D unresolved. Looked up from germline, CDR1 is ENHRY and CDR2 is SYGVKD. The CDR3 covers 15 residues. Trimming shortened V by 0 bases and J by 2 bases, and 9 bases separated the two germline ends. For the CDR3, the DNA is TGTGCCATCAGTGAGTCGAGCGACCCCACAGATACGCAGTATTTT. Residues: CAISESSDPTDTQYF.

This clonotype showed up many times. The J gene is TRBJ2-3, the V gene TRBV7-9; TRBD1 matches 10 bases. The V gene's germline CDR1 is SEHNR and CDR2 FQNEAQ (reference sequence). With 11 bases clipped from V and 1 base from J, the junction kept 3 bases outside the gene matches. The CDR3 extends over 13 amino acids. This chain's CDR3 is CALGTGGTDTQYF. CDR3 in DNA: TGTGCCCTAGGGACAGGGGGCACAGATACGCAGTATTTT.